This T cell receptor (beta chain) originates from a study of control samples from healthy donors and cancer patients. Some clones are missing from TCRdb's copy, which holds only in-frame ones; the method was immunoSEQ multiplex PCR. This table holds 260,000 or so clones, roughly 87% found once. Germline CDR1 and CDR2: SGHVS and FQNEAQ. CDR3 length: 15 amino acids. V shed 4 bases and J shed 0 bases, with 11 bases lying between them. The rearrangement joins TRBV7-8 to TRBJ2-3, with D possibly TRBD2 on 6 matching bases. Sequenced: PBMCs. This sequence originates from a woman aged 55-69 years with lung cancer. CDR3 nucleotides: TGTGCCAGCAGCTGGACTATCACTAGCACAGATACGCAGTATTTT. Its translation is CASSWTITSTDTQYF.